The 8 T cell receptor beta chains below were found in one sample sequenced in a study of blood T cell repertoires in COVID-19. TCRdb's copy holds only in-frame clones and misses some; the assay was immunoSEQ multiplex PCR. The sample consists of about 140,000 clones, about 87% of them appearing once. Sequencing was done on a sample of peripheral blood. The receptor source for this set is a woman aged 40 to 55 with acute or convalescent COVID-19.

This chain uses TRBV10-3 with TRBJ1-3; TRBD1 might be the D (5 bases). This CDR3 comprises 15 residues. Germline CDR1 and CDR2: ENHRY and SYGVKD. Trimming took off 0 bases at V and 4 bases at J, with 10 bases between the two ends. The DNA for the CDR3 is TGTGCCATCAGTGAGTCGGCGCAGGGAGGAAACACCATATATTTT. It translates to CAISESAQGGNTIYF.

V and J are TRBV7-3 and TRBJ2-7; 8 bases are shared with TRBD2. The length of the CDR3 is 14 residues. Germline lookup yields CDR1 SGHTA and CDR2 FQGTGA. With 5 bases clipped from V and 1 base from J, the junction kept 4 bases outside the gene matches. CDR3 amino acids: CASSNSGTSYEQYF. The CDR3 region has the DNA TGTGCCAGCAGCAATAGCGGGACGTCCTACGAGCAGTACTTC.

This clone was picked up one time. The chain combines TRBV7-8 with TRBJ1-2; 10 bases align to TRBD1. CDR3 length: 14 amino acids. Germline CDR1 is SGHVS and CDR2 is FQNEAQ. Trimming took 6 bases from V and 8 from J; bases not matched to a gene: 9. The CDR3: CASRETGGAGGYTF. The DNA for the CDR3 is TGTGCCAGCAGAGAGACAGGGGGCGCGGGAGGCTACACCTTC. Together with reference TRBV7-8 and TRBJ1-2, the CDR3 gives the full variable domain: GAGVSQSPRYKVAKRGQDVALRCDPISGHVSLFWYQQALGQGPEFLTYFQNEAQLDKSGLPSDRFFAERPEGSVSTLKIQRTQQEDSAVYLCASRETGGAGGYTFGSGTRLTVV.

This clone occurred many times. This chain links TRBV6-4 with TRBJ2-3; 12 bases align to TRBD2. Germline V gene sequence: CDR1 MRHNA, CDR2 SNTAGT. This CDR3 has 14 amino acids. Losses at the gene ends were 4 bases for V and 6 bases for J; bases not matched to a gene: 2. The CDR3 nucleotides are TGTGCCAGCAGTGGACTAGCGGGAGTCGATACGCAGTATTTT. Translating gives CASSGLAGVDTQYF.

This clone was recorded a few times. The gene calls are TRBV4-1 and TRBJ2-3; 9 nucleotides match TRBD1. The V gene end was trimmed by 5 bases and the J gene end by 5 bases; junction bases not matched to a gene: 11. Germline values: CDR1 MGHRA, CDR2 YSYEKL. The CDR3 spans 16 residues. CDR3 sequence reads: CASSSLTGGPVDTQYF. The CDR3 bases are TGCGCCAGCAGCTCTCTTACAGGGGGCCCCGTAGATACGCAGTATTTT.

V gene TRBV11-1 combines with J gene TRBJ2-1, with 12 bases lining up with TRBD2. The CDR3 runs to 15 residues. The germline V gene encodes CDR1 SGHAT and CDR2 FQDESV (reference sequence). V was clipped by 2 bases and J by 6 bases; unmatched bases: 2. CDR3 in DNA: TGTGCCAGCAGCTTACTAGCGGGAGGGGTCAATGAGCAGTTCTTC. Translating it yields CASSLLAGGVNEQFF.

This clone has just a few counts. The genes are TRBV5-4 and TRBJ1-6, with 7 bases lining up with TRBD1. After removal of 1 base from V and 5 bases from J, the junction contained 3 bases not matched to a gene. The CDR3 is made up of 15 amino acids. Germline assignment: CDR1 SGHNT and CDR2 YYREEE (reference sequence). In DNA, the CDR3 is TGTGCCAGCAGCTTGAAAGGGACAGATAATTCACCCCTCCACTTT. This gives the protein CASSLKGTDNSPLHF.

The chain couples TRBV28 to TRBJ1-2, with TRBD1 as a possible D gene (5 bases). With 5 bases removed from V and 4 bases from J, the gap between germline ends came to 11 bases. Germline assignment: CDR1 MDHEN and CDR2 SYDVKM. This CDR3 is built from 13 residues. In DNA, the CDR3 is TGTGCCAGCAGTGATGACAGTTCCTATGGCTACACCTTC. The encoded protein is CASSDDSSYGYTF.